The present T cell receptor beta chain was sequenced within a study of cytomegalovirus exposure and HLA in healthy donors. Study results and caveats: Likely technical artifact: a cluster of highly shared sequence variants. A reported reduction in N-insertions relative to the approximately 640-donor mean was seen in an Asian-associated ancestry cluster in a later analysis.

Germline loops: CDR1 PRHDT, CDR2 FYEKMQ (reference sequence). The V and J ends lost 5 bases and 3 bases respectively, with 3 bases between them. The CDR3 is 11 residues long. This clone was counted between two and nine times. What it binds is not known. This PCR relied on a set of 60 Vbeta primers and 13 Jbeta primers. Profiling relied on immunoSEQ multiplex PCR, and the TCRdb table lists in-frame clones only, not all of them. There are 160,000 or so clones in the sample; about 72% occur only once, and 2% to 2.5% lies in the top ten. The clonotype comes from a human donor in good health. The sample taken for sequencing was PBMCs. The J gene is TRBJ2-3, the V gene TRBV13; no clear D gene. The CDR3 loop is CASSTTDTQYF. The DNA of the CDR3 is TGTGCCAGCAGCACTACAGATACGCAGTATTTT.